These 29 T cell receptor beta chains came from one sample sequenced in a study of tissue T cells after allogeneic stem cell transplantation. Repertoires were generated with immunoSEQ multiplex PCR, while TCRdb's copy carries only in-frame clones and drops some. Among over 7,500 clones, 45% were seen once, and the ten largest hold 7% to 8.5%. The time point here: mouse harvest day 7 after allogeneic transplant. Mouse grafts combined 10^7 T-cell-depleted bone marrow cells with 10^6 splenic CD5+ T cells. The sample was gut tissue. These receptors all come from a female BALB/c mouse given C57BL/6 T cells with graft-versus-host disease after an allogeneic hematopoietic cell transplant.

In its sample, this clone was seen a few times. Gene names denote mouse genes. The read finishes 1 residue shy of the CDR3 end, and the germline J gene is used to complete it. V is TRBV26 and J is TRBJ1-6; no firm D call. TRBJ1-6 is given ORF status, its function remaining uncertain. Deletions cut 4 bases from V and 3 bases from J, with 4 bases between. CDR1 and CDR2 from the germline V gene are KGHPV and FQNQEV (reference sequence). CDR3 length: 13 residues. This CDR3 reads CASSPNYNSPLYF. CDR3 DNA (partial): TGTGCCAGCAGTCCCAACTATAATTCGCCCCTCTAC.

To note about this clone: Each gene name is a mouse one. The CDR3 is cut off 1 residue early in the read; its end comes from the germline J gene. The rearrangement links TRBV12-1 to TRBJ2-5; 10 bases align to TRBD2. This CDR3 comprises 15 residues. With V trimmed by 2 bases and J by 3 bases, 4 bases remained unmatched. Germline V gives CDR1 SGHSN, CDR2 HYEKVE. The CDR3 spells CASSPTGGGQDTQYF. The sequenced part of the CDR3 DNA is TGTGCCAGCTCTCCCACTGGGGGGGGGCAAGACACCCAGTAC. The entire variable domain, with the rest obtained from reference TRBV12-1 and TRBJ2-5, is as follows: DSGVVQSPRHIIKEKGGRSVLTCIPISGHSNVVWYQQTLGKELKFLIQHYEKVERDKGFLPSRFSVQQFDDYHSEMNMSALELEDSAMYFCASSPTGGGQDTQYFGPGTRLLVL.

Regarding this clone: Here the gene names and germline are mouse. Coverage ceases 1 residue before the CDR3 finishes, and the germline J gene fills in the end. The chain employs TRBV23 and TRBJ2-2; the table's D gene call, TRBD1, was not cross checked with the DNA. This CDR3 contains 15 residues. Germline loops: CDR1 KGHTA, CDR2 FQNQQP. The part of the CDR3 DNA that was read is TGCTCCAGCAGGGTTTGGACAGGGGCCACCGGGCAGCTCTAC. Its protein is CSSRVWTGATGQLY. The whole CDR3 reads CSSRVWTGATGQLYF.

This clone has only a few counts. Mouse names are used for the genes. The read falls 1 residue short of the CDR3 end, and the missing part is taken from the germline J gene. The chain has TRBV19 and TRBJ1-4; 7 bases are shared with TRBD1. The CDR3 runs 15 residues. Germline CDR1 and CDR2: FNHDT and SITEND (reference sequence). Germline trimming cut 4 bases from V and 6 bases from J; bases unmatched to any gene: 9. The CDR3 loop is CASSPSPRGDERLFF. The covered CDR3 bases are TGTGCCAGCAGTCCCTCGCCCAGGGGGGACGAAAGATTATTT.

A remark on this clone: Genes and germline are mouse. From the germline J gene comes the end of the CDR3, since the read stops 1 residue before it. The chain combines TRBV26 with TRBJ2-4; D ambiguous. CDR1 is KGHPV, CDR2 FQNQEV, per germline (reference sequence). Trimming pared 4 bases from V and 0 bases from J, leaving 8 bases between. The CDR3 is 14 amino acids. The sequenced CDR3 bases are TGTGCCAGCAGTCCGACAATTAGTCAAAACACCTTGTAC. Its protein product is CASSPTISQNTLY. The whole CDR3 reads CASSPTISQNTLYF.

As for this clone: Genes here carry mouse names. With the read ending 1 residue before the CDR3 end, the germline J gene is used to fill in that end. The rearrangement links TRBV1 to TRBJ1-2, with a weak D call TRBD1 (5 bases). The V end lost 4 bases, the J end lost 0 bases, and 6 bases lay between the germline ends. Germline V lookup: CDR1 NSQYPW, CDR2 LRSPGD (reference sequence). The CDR3 length is 13 residues. The sequenced part of the CDR3 DNA is TGCACCTGCAGTGGCAGGGCAAACTCCGACTACACC. Protein: CTCSGRANSDYT. The whole CDR3 protein is CTCSGRANSDYTF.

This clone was found a few times. Gene names and germline refer to mouse. The read terminates 1 residue before the CDR3 end, so the remaining end is supplied by the germline J gene. The chain combines TRBV3 with TRBJ2-3; D unresolved. This CDR3 is 13 amino acids long. Trimming cost V 4 bases and J 2 bases, with 7 bases left between them. CDR1 is SNHLY, CDR2 FYNGKV, per germline (reference sequence). Partial CDR3 DNA: TGTGCCAGCAGCTCCGGGGTTGCAGAAACGCTGTAT. Its protein is CASSSGVAETLY. The entire CDR3 reads CASSSGVAETLYF.

Worth noting for this clone: The gene names given are mouse names. The read halts 1 residue ahead of the CDR3 end, with the missing end drawn from the germline J gene. This chain links TRBV31 with TRBJ2-7; D is unclear. The V end lost 2 bases, the J end lost 4 bases, and 6 bases lay between the germline ends. Germline V gives CDR1 GKSSPN, CDR2 SITVG. The CDR3 length is 11 residues. The CDR3 DNA, read in part, is TGTGCCTGGAGTTGGAGTTATGAACAGTAC. Protein sequence: CAWSWSYEQY. The whole CDR3 region reads CAWSWSYEQYF. The variable domain in full, completed from reference TRBV31 and TRBJ2-7, reads AQTIHQWPVAEIKAVGSPLSLGCTIKGKSSPNLYWYWQATGGTLQQLFYSITVGQVESVVQLNLSASRPKDDQFILSTEKLLLSHSGFYLCAWSWSYEQYFGPGTRLTVL.

A remark on this clone: Gene names are the mouse ones. Read data end 1 residue before the CDR3 end; the end is taken from the germline J gene. The chain has TRBV26 and TRBJ1-2; D is unclear. CDR3 length: 14 residues. The V end was cut by 0 bases, the J end by 2 bases, with 7 bases between. Germline CDR1 KGHPV, CDR2 FQNQEV (reference sequence). CDR3 DNA, as far as it was read: TGTGCCAGCAGTCTGTCGATCCATAACTCCGACTACACC. It yields the protein CASSLSIHNSDYT. The entire CDR3 protein is CASSLSIHNSDYTF.

Points on this clone: Genes and germline are mouse. The read ends 1 residue before the CDR3 terminus; that terminus is restored from the germline J gene. The chain has TRBV16 and TRBJ2-4; D is uncertain. V was cut by 1 base and J by 3 bases, with 2 bases left in between. The CDR3 is made up of 12 amino acids. CDR1 and CDR2 (germline): SGHSA, FRNQAP. CDR3 protein: CASSLGQNTLYF. The CDR3 bases that were read are TGTGCAAGCAGCTTAGGACAAAACACCTTGTAC.

Of note for this clone: Gene labels here are mouse ones. Coverage ceases 1 residue before the CDR3 finishes, and the germline J gene fills in the end. The V and J genes are TRBV13-1 and TRBJ2-3; 8 bases are a match to TRBD1. Germline assignment: CDR1 NSHNY and CDR2 SYGAGN. This CDR3 has 16 residues. Trimming removed 0 bases from V and 0 bases from J; junction bases left unmatched: 3. The part of the CDR3 DNA that was read is TGTGCCAGCAGTGATGAGGACAGGGCTAGTGCAGAAACGCTGTAT. Translation: CASSDEDRASAETLY. The complete CDR3 reads CASSDEDRASAETLYF.

Details on this clone: Mouse germline and gene names are used. The CDR3 end lies 1 residue beyond the end of the read and is filled in from the germline J gene. The chain joins TRBV26 to TRBJ2-5; 10 bases map to TRBD2. CDR1 is KGHPV, CDR2 FQNQEV, per germline (reference sequence). V dropped 3 bases and J dropped 6; count of bases not matched to a gene: 0. The CDR3 covers 13 residues. The CDR3 protein is CASSLLGGDTQYF. The sequenced part of the CDR3 DNA is TGTGCCAGCAGTCTACTGGGGGGGGACACCCAGTAC.

This clone was detected a few times. Here the gene names and germline are mouse. The read finishes 1 residue shy of the CDR3 end, and the germline J gene is used to complete it. The chain employs TRBV12-2 and TRBJ1-4; the match to TRBD1 covers 9 bases. The ends lost 1 base at V and 5 bases at J; junction bases unmatched: 1. Per the germline V gene, CDR1 is SGHLS and CDR2 is HYDKME. The CDR3 consists of 14 residues. The covered CDR3 bases are TGTGCCAGCTCTCTGGGACAGGGAAACGAAAGATTATTT. This translates into CASSLGQGNERLF. The CDR3 reads in full as CASSLGQGNERLFF.

This clone is labeled as medium-sized. Mouse germline and gene names are used. Read sequence stops 1 residue before the CDR3 end, and the germline J gene provides the missing end. The J gene is TRBJ1-3, the V gene TRBV26, with D unclear. The CDR3 consists of 13 residues. Germline CDR1 reads KGHPV; CDR2 reads FQNQEV (reference sequence). V lost 1 base and J 0 bases, leaving 1 base between the germline ends. The chain's CDR3 is CASSLYSGNTLYF. The sequenced part of the CDR3 DNA is TGTGCCAGCAGTCTGTATTCTGGAAATACGCTCTAT.

Worth noting for this clone: The germline and genes are mouse ones. The CDR3 goes on 1 residue after the read ends, and that part is filled in from the germline J gene. The rearrangement links TRBV23 to TRBJ1-1. The V gene's germline CDR1 is KGHTA and CDR2 FQNQQP. The CDR3 totals 14 residues. CDR3 residues: CSSSPTTANTEVFF. CDR3 DNA, as far as it was read: TGCTCCAGCAGTCCCACAACTGCAAACACAGAAGTCTTC.

This clone showed up just once. Mouse gene names and germline throughout. The read ends 1 residue early relative to the CDR3; the germline J gene fills the gap. The rearrangement joins TRBV5 to TRBJ2-1, with D maybe TRBD1 (6 bases). The V end lost 4 bases, the J end lost 3 bases, and 10 bases lay between the germline ends. CDR1 and CDR2 (germline): LGHNA, YNLKQL (reference sequence). The CDR3 extends over 14 amino acids. CDR3 protein: CASSPQGPYAEQFF. The covered CDR3 bases are TGTGCCAGCAGCCCCCAGGGGCCCTATGCTGAGCAGTTC.

On this clone itself: The listed genes are named as in mouse. The read gets to within 1 residue of the CDR3 end, and the germline J gene fills in the rest. The J gene is TRBJ1-4, the V gene TRBV2; D not certain. Trimming took off 1 base at V and 5 bases at J, with 5 bases between the two ends. CDR1 LGHNA and CDR2 YSYQKL come from the germline V gene. CDR3 size: 13 residues. Here the CDR3 reads CASSQVGNERLFF. CDR3 bases read: TGTGCCAGCAGCCAAGTTGGGAACGAAAGATTATTT.

Points on this clone: Gene and germline names: mouse. The CDR3 bases that were read are TGTGCCAGCTCTCCCACAGGGGAGGGCACCCAGTAC. This encodes CASSPTGEGTQY. The whole CDR3 sequence reads CASSPTGEGTQYF. The genes are TRBV12-1 and TRBJ2-5, with 7 positions matching TRBD1. The read falls 1 residue short of the CDR3 end, and the missing part is taken from the germline J gene. The V and J ends lost 2 bases and 8 bases, in that order; junction bases with no gene match: 6. The CDR3 spans 13 residues. Germline V gives CDR1 SGHSN, CDR2 HYEKVE. The complete variable domain, with remaining parts taken from reference TRBV12-1 and TRBJ2-5, reads DSGVVQSPRHIIKEKGGRSVLTCIPISGHSNVVWYQQTLGKELKFLIQHYEKVERDKGFLPSRFSVQQFDDYHSEMNMSALELEDSAMYFCASSPTGEGTQYFGPGTRLLVL.

In regard to this clone: Genes here carry mouse names. The DNA ends 1 residue before the CDR3 does, and the rest of the CDR3 is filled in from the germline J gene. V usage is TRBV23 and J usage is TRBJ1-4; the table's D call, TRBD1, has no DNA check behind it. From germline, CDR1 is KGHTA and CDR2 FQNQQP. The CDR3 is made up of 15 amino acids. CDR3 sequence: CSSSQSISSNERLFF. CDR3 DNA, as far as it was read: TGCTCCAGCAGTCAATCAATTTCATCCAACGAAAGATTATTT. The variable domain in full, completed from reference TRBV23 and TRBJ1-4, reads DAAVTQKPRYLIKMKGQEAEMKCIPEKGHTAVFWYQQKQSKELKFLIYFQNQQPLDQIDMVKERFSAVCPSSSLCSLGIRTCEAEDSALYLCSSSQSISSNERLFFGHGTKLSVL.

To note about this clone: Genes and germline are mouse. The read ends 1 residue early relative to the CDR3; the germline J gene fills the gap. The chain is built from TRBV26 and TRBJ2-7, with 10 nucleotides matching TRBD2. The CDR3 is made up of 14 amino acids. V lost 4 bases, J lost 6 bases, and 6 bases stayed unmatched. Per germline, CDR1 KGHPV and CDR2 FQNQEV (reference sequence). The DNA read from the CDR3 is TGTGCCAGCAGTCCCCACTGGGGGGGAGCTGAACAGTAC. It yields the protein CASSPHWGGAEQY. The entire CDR3 protein reads CASSPHWGGAEQYF.

A note on this clone: Gene names are mouse gene names. The read ends 1 residue before the CDR3 terminus; that terminus is restored from the germline J gene. The chain links TRBV1 to TRBJ1-2; D might be TRBD1 (5 bases). Looked up from germline, CDR1 is NSQYPW and CDR2 is LRSPGD (reference sequence). V lost 0 bases and J 4 bases, leaving 9 bases between the germline ends. The CDR3 length is 14 residues. The CDR3 is CTCSADMGGSDYTF. The sequenced CDR3 bases are TGCACCTGCAGTGCAGATATGGGGGGCTCCGACTACACC.

This clone was observed a handful of times. The germline and genes are mouse ones. The read ends 1 residue before the CDR3 terminus; that terminus is restored from the germline J gene. The chain couples TRBV19 to TRBJ2-5; TRBD2 matches 7 bases. CDR3 length: 13 amino acids. Germline CDR1 FNHDT, CDR2 SITEND (reference sequence). Trimming removed 6 bases from V and 3 bases from J; junction bases left unmatched: 4. CDR3 sequence: CASTRLGQDTQYF. Partial CDR3 DNA: TGTGCCAGCACAAGACTGGGTCAAGACACCCAGTAC.

Concerning this clone itself: Gene names and germline match the mouse. Read data end 1 residue before the CDR3 end; the end is taken from the germline J gene. The V call is TRBV3, the J call TRBJ2-7; D may match TRBD1 or TRBD2 (5 bases each). CDR1 is SNHLY and CDR2 is FYNGKV in the germline V gene (reference sequence). CDR3 length equals 13 residues. The V end lost 2 bases, the J end lost 2 bases, and 7 bases lay between the germline ends. Partial CDR3 DNA: TGTGCCAGCAGCTTAACGGGGGCCTATGAACAGTAC. Translating gives CASSLTGAYEQY. The full CDR3 reads CASSLTGAYEQYF.

Concerning this clone: The gene names here belong to mouse. The CDR3 extends 1 residue past the end of the read, so its final part is completed from the germline J gene. This sequence joins TRBV26 and TRBJ2-5; D gene ambiguous. V was cut by 3 bases and J by 4 bases, with 5 bases left in between. The CDR3 contains 12 residues. The germline V gene has CDR1 KGHPV and CDR2 FQNQEV (reference sequence). CDR3 loop: CASSLTEDTQYF. The DNA read from the CDR3 is TGTGCCAGCAGTCTAACAGAAGACACCCAGTAC.

This clone was counted only a few times. Gene names follow the mouse nomenclature. The read finishes 1 residue shy of the CDR3 end, and the germline J gene is used to complete it. This chain links TRBV12-1 with TRBJ2-1; D is possibly TRBD1 (6 bases). The CDR3 loop spans 13 amino acids. V was trimmed by 9 bases and J by 0 bases, leaving 11 bases between them. Germline CDR1 is SGHSN and CDR2 is HYEKVE. CDR3 region: CACRDNNYAEQFF. Incomplete CDR3 DNA: TGTGCCTGCCGGGACAATAACTATGCTGAGCAGTTC.

A note on this clone: Gene names denote mouse genes. Sequencing ends 1 residue short of the CDR3 end; the germline J gene provides the rest. The rearrangement uses TRBV26 and TRBJ2-4; D not certain. The CDR3 has 13 amino acids. Germline assignment: CDR1 KGHPV and CDR2 FQNQEV (reference sequence). Trimming took off 5 bases at V and 0 bases at J, with 6 bases between the two ends. CDR3 region: CASSTASQNTLYF. The CDR3 DNA, read in part, is TGTGCCAGCAGTACAGCTAGTCAAAACACCTTGTAC.

This clone was counted only a few times. The germline and genes are mouse ones. The CDR3 is cut off 1 residue early in the read; its end comes from the germline J gene. V usage is TRBV26 and J usage is TRBJ1-4; a weak D match, TRBD1 (6 bases). Trimming took off 4 bases at V and 5 bases at J, with 17 bases between the two ends. The CDR3 covers 16 residues. From germline, CDR1 is KGHPV and CDR2 FQNQEV (reference sequence). The CDR3 here is CASSPLAGARNERLFF. The sequenced part of the CDR3 DNA is TGTGCCAGCAGTCCCCTGGCGGGGGCGAGAAACGAAAGATTATTT. Combining the CDR3 with reference TRBV26 and TRBJ1-4 gives the whole variable domain NSKVIQTPRYLVKGQGQKAKMRCIPEKGHPVVFWYQQNKNNEFKFLINFQNQEVLQQIDMTEKRFSAECPSNSPCSLEIQSSEAGDSALYLCASSPLAGARNERLFFGHGTKLSVL.

The sample holds a few counts of this clone. Genes and germline come from the mouse. Coverage ceases 1 residue before the CDR3 finishes, and the germline J gene fills in the end. The chain carries TRBV15 and TRBJ2-7, with D maybe TRBD2 (5 bases). Trimming took off 7 bases at V and 0 bases at J, with 7 bases between the two ends. Germline values: CDR1 SGHND, CDR2 FRSKSL. CDR3 length: 12 amino acids. CDR3 sequence: CASKTDSYEQYF. The DNA read from the CDR3 is TGTGCCAGCAAGACTGACTCCTATGAACAGTAC.

Turning to this clone: Genes here carry mouse names. Sequencing ends 1 residue short of the CDR3 end; the germline J gene provides the rest. J is TRBJ2-2 and V is TRBV16; 10 nucleotides line up with TRBD2. CDR3 length: 15 residues. Germline values: CDR1 SGHSA, CDR2 FRNQAP. Germline trimming cut 6 bases from V and 2 bases from J; bases unmatched to any gene: 3. The CDR3 bases that were read are TGTGCAAGCAGTCGGGACTGGGGCAACACCGGGCAGCTCTAC. As protein: CASSRDWGNTGQLY. The CDR3, in full, reads CASSRDWGNTGQLYF.